The clone carrying this T cell receptor (beta chain) has a handful of counts. Amplification targeted TCR beta CDR3 regions from RNA transcripts. The primer set for the first-round RT-PCR of the TCR CDR3 was HTBI. TCRdb reanalysed the multiplex PCR reads using MiXCR and keeps one entry per CDR3 protein. The data hold approximately 410,000 distinct CDR3 sequences, with roughly an eighth observed a single time. The sample is drawn from a study of T cells in Graves' hyperthyroidism and ophthalmopathy. The V gene end was trimmed by 5 bases and the J gene end by 6 bases; junction bases not matched to a gene: 4. Germline loops: CDR1 KGHSH, CDR2 LQKENI. This CDR3 is built from 12 residues.

This chain joins TRBV18 and TRBJ2-7; 7 bases map to TRBD2. This sequence originates from a woman in her late teens or twenties with Graves' hyperthyroidism. Sequencing input: blood. The CDR3 loop reads CASSYREGEQYF. The CDR3 DNA follows: TGTGCCAGCTCATATAGGGAGGGCGAGCAGTACTTC.